This T cell receptor (beta chain) was profiled in a study of blood T cell repertoires in COVID-19. Trimming took 10 bases from V and 4 from J, leaving 14 bases between them. CDR3 length: 13 residues. The assay was immunoSEQ multiplex PCR, and TCRdb's table has in-frame clones only and misses some. This repertoire shows approximately 91,000 clones, 80% found once; its top ten account for 15% to 20%. Sequences were obtained from peripheral blood. The receptor was derived from a human donor in a cohort sampled during active COVID-19. The chain employs TRBV12-3 or TRBV12-4 and TRBJ2-4; a weak D match, TRBD2 (6 bases). The chain's CDR3 is CATTAGPKNIQYF. The CDR3 nucleotides read TGTGCCACGACGGCGGGGCCGAAAAACATTCAGTACTTC.